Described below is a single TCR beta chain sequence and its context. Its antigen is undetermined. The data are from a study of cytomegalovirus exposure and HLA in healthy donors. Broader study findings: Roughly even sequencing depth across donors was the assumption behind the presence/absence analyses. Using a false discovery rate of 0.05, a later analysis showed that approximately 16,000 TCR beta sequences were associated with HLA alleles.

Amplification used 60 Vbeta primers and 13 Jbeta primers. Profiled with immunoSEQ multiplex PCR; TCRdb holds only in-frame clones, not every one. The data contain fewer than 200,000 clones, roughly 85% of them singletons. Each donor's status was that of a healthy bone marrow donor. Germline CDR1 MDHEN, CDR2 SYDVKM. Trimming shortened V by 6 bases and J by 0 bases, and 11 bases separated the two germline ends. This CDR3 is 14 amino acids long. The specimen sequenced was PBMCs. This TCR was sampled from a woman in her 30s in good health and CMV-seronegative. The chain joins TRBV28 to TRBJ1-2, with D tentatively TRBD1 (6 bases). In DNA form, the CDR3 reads TGTGCCAGCAGGATAACAGGGTCTAACTATGGCTACACCTTC. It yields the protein CASRITGSNYGYTF.